This TCR beta chain was captured by sequencing in a study of CD8 T cells in Susac syndrome. The CDR3 consists of 18 residues. CDR1 SEHNR and CDR2 FQNEAQ come from the germline V gene (reference sequence). The trim removed 5 bases at V and 0 bases at J, leaving 13 bases unmatched. The authors reverse transcribed 0.5 to 1 ug RNA with random hexamers. TCRdb recomputed calls from the immunoSEQ multiplex PCR reads with MiXCR, one row per CDR3 protein. This sample has some 300,000 distinct CDR3 sequences, with about 89% found just once. This clonotype was sampled from a human donor with multiple sclerosis. This sequence joins TRBV7-9 and TRBJ1-2, with 9 bases fitting TRBD1. Sample: CD8+ T cells from PBMCs. The CDR3 protein is CASSRDRVRTGANYGYTF. In DNA form, the CDR3 reads TGTGCCAGCAGCCGGGACAGGGTCCGCACGGGGGCTAACTATGGCTACACCTTC.